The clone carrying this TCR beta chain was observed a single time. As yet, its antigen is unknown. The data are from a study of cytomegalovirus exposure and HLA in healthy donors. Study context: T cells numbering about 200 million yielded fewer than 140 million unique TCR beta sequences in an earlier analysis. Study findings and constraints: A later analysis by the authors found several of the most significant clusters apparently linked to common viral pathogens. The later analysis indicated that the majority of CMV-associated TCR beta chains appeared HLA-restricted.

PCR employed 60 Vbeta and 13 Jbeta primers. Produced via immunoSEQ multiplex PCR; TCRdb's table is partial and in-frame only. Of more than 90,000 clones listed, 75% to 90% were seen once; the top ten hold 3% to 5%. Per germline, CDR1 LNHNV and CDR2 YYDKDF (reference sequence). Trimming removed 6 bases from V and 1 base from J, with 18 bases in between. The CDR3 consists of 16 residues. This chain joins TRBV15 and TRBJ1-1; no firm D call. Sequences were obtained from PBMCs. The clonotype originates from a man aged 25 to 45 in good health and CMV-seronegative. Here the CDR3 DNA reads TGTGCCACCAGAGCGACGATCCAAGTTTCGAACACTGAAGCTTTCTTT. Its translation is CATRATIQVSNTEAFF.